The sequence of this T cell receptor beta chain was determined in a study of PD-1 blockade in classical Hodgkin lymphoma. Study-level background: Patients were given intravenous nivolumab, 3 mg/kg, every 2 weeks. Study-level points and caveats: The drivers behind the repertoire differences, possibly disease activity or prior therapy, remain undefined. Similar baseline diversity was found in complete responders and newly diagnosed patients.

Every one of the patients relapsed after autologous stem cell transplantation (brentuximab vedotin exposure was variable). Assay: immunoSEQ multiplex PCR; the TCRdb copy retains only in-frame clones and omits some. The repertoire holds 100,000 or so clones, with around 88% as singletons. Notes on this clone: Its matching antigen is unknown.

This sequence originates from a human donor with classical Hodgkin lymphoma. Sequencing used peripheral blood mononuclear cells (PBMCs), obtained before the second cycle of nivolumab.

Here the CDR3 reads CASSAAGMAQETQYF. The CDR3 DNA follows: TGCGCCAGCAGCGCCGCGGGGATGGCCCAAGAGACCCAGTACTTC. The V and J genes are TRBV5-1 and TRBJ2-5; D is possibly TRBD2 (6 bases). Trimming stripped 4 bases from V and 1 base from J, with 14 bases between. The V gene's germline CDR1 is SGHRS and CDR2 YFSETQ. The CDR3 runs 15 residues.